Following are 9 T cell receptor beta chains from one sample sequenced in a study of blood T cell repertoires in COVID-19. Using immunoSEQ multiplex PCR, the repertoire was profiled, and TCRdb retains in-frame clones only, with some absent. The data contain some 100,000 clones, around nine tenths of them seen just once; the ten biggest clones take up about 18%. The material sequenced was peripheral blood. Source of these receptors: a human donor with acute or convalescent COVID-19. The donor label of this sample is uncertain.

The V gene is TRBV19, the J gene TRBJ1-5; 11 nucleotides line up with TRBD1. V trimming: 4 bases; J trimming: 0 bases; junction bases outside the gene matches: 17. The CDR3 sequence is 21 residues long. Germline V gene sequence: CDR1 LNHDA, CDR2 SQIVND (reference sequence). This CDR3 reads CASSKRGPGTGGRVSNQPQHF. DNA of the CDR3: TGTGCCAGTAGTAAAAGAGGTCCCGGGACAGGGGGGCGGGTTAGCAATCAGCCCCAGCATTTT.

The chain joins TRBV18 to TRBJ1-1; D remains unclear. Trimming stripped 0 bases from V and 0 bases from J, with 5 bases between. The CDR3 sequence is 14 residues long. Looked up from germline, CDR1 is KGHSH and CDR2 is LQKENI. The CDR3 spells CASSPPSVNTEAFF. Here the CDR3 DNA reads TGTGCCAGCTCACCACCATCTGTGAACACTGAAGCTTTCTTT.

The V and J genes are TRBV5-4 and TRBJ2-3; D perhaps matches TRBD1 (7 bases). This CDR3 is 15 amino acids long. V lost 4 bases and J lost 3, with 15 bases in between. Germline assignment: CDR1 SGHNT and CDR2 YYREEE (reference sequence). As DNA, the CDR3 is TGTGCCAGCAGCCGTGGAGGGGGCGGGACAGATACGCAGTATTTT. It codes for CASSRGGGGTDTQYF.

In its sample, this clone was seen once. V and J are TRBV18 and TRBJ1-4, with 9 bases aligning to TRBD1. The CDR3 sequence is 15 residues long. Germline lookup yields CDR1 KGHSH and CDR2 LQKENI. The V segment lost 3 bases and the J segment 8 bases; nucleotides outside the gene matches: 7. The CDR3: CASSPPSGTGEKLFF. The CDR3 coding sequence is TGTGCCAGCTCACCCCCATCAGGGACAGGGGAAAAACTGTTTTTT.

V usage is TRBV7-2 and J usage is TRBJ1-5; D is ambiguous. The CDR3 has 13 amino acids. Between the trimmed V and J ends, which lost 1 base and 9 bases, there was a span of 10 bases. Germline V gene lookup returns CDR1 SGHTA and CDR2 FQGNSA. The CDR3 reads CASSLEMSRPQHF. The DNA for the CDR3 is TGTGCCAGCAGCTTAGAGATGTCGCGGCCCCAGCATTTT.

This chain's CDR3 is CASSLGGGANEKLFF. Here the CDR3 DNA reads TGTGCCAGCAGCTTAGGAGGGGGGGCCAATGAAAAACTGTTTTTT. J is TRBJ1-4 and V is TRBV7-2; tentative D call: TRBD1 (6 bases). The germline V gene has CDR1 SGHTA and CDR2 FQGNSA. The CDR3 has 15 amino acids. With 1 base removed from V and 5 bases from J, the gap between germline ends came to 11 bases.

A few counts support this clone. This chain connects TRBV24-1 to TRBJ1-1; no reliable D call. Trimming pared 3 bases from V and 2 bases from J, leaving 6 bases between. Germline loops: CDR1 KGHDR, CDR2 SFDVKD. This CDR3 region has 13 residues. Here the CDR3 reads CATSDAENTEAFF. The CDR3 nucleotides are TGTGCCACCAGTGATGCAGAAAACACTGAAGCTTTCTTT.

This clone appeared once. V and J are TRBV7-8 and TRBJ1-1, with D unresolved. The CDR3 runs to 14 residues. Germline values: CDR1 SGHVS, CDR2 FQNEAQ. Trimming pared 5 bases from V and 5 bases from J, leaving 15 bases between. The CDR3, as DNA: TGTGCCAGCAGCCGAATTGGGAGTGGGACTGAAGCTTTCTTT. Its translation is CASSRIGSGTEAFF.

This chain links TRBV19 with TRBJ2-3; 7 bases line up with TRBD2. J gave up 5 bases and V 8 bases, and 1 base lay outside the gene matches. Germline CDR1 is LNHDA and CDR2 is SQIVND (reference sequence). This CDR3 region has 11 residues. The chain's CDR3 is CASGGGDTQYF. In DNA, the CDR3 is TGTGCCAGTGGGGGGGGAGATACGCAGTATTTT.